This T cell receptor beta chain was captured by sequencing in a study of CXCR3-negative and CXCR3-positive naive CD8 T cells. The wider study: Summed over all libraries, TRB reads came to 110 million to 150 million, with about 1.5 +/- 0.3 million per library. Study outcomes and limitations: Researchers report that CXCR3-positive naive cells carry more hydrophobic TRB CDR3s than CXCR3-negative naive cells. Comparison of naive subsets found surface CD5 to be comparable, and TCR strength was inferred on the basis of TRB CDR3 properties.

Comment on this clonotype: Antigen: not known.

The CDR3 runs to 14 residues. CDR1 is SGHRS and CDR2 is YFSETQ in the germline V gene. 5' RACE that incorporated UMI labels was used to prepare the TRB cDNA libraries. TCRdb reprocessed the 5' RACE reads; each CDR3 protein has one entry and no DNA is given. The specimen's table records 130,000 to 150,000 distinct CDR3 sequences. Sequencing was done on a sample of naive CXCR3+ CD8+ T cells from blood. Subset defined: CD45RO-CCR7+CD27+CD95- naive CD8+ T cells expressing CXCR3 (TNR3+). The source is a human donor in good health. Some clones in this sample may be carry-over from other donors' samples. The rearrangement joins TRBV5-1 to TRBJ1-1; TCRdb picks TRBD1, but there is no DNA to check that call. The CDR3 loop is CASSLGQQNTEAFF.